This is a list of T cell receptor beta chains from one sample in a study of neoadjuvant anti-PD-1 for oral cavity cancer. Assay: immunoSEQ multiplex PCR; the TCRdb copy retains only in-frame clones and omits some. In the table there are about 14,000 clones, 75% of which are singletons. The specimen comprised PBMCs, sampled after nivolumab (anti-PD-1) treatment. The origin of the receptors is a person aged 35 to 85 with oral cavity squamous cell carcinoma. CDR3s include the opening cysteine and the closing phenylalanine or tryptophan. The D gene is left open where the match is weak. Clone size appears in some rows only: once, few, many, or a class for an expanded clone.

D	size	V	J	CDR3	DNA
NA	NA	TRBV10-3	TRBJ2-3	CAISDSADTQYF	TGTGCCATCAGTGACAGCGCAGATACGCAGTATTTT
NA	NA	TRBV5-6	TRBJ1-3	CASSPPVGNTIYF	TGTGCCAGCAGCCCCCCAGTAGGAAACACCATATATTTT
TRBD2	NA	TRBV11-3	TRBJ2-5	CASSLGLAVQETQYF	TGTGCCAGCAGCTTAGGGCTAGCGGTTCAAGAGACCCAGTACTTC
NA	NA	TRBV4-2	TRBJ2-7	CASSQDLGDSSGEQYF	TGTGCCAGCAGCCAAGATCTCGGCGATTCATCTGGGGAGCAGTACTTC
NA	NA	TRBV2	TRBJ1-5	CASSLQISNQPQHF	TGTGCCAGCAGTTTACAGATCAGCAATCAGCCCCAGCATTTT
NA	NA	TRBV30	TRBJ2-1	CAWSVQVSRQFF	TGTGCCTGGAGTGTACAGGTGTCTCGGCAGTTCTTC
NA	NA	TRBV27	TRBJ1-2	CATSKDSNLDGYTF	TGTGCCACTTCTAAAGACAGTAACCTAGATGGCTACACCTTC
NA	NA	TRBV6-1	TRBJ1-1	CAGRGVTEAFF	TGTGCCGGCCGGGGGGTCACTGAAGCTTTCTTT
NA	NA	TRBV7-2	TRBJ1-2	CASSLNPRGANYGYTF	TGTGCCAGCAGCCTGAATCCCAGGGGAGCTAACTATGGCTACACCTTC
TRBD2	NA	TRBV4-1	TRBJ2-3	CASSERDPDTQYF	TGCGCCAGCAGCGAGCGGGACCCAGATACGCAGTATTTT
NA	NA	TRBV13	TRBJ2-5	CASSPTRGRGDQETQYF	TGTGCCAGCAGCCCGACCCGAGGGAGGGGGGATCAAGAGACCCAGTACTTC
TRBD2	once	TRBV5-1	TRBJ2-5	CASSFSGGGTQETQYF	TGCGCCAGCAGCTTTTCGGGCGGGGGGACCCAAGAGACCCAGTACTTC
NA	NA	TRBV28	TRBJ2-5	CASSLFQREETQYF	TGTGCCAGCAGTTTATTTCAGCGGGAAGAGACCCAGTACTTC
NA	NA	TRBV29-1	TRBJ2-7	CSVEDEGDTGSYEQYF	TGCAGCGTTGAAGATGAGGGGGACACGGGATCCTACGAGCAGTACTTC
NA	NA	TRBV21-1	TRBJ2-2	CANPARQPNTGELFF	TGTGCCAACCCAGCAAGGCAGCCGAACACCGGGGAGCTGTTTTTT
TRBD2	NA	TRBV6-1	TRBJ2-2	CASSEGLATGELFF	TGTGCCAGCAGTGAAGGACTAGCCACCGGGGAGCTGTTTTTT
NA	NA	TRBV4-1	TRBJ1-5	CASSQPGHGNQPQHF	TGCGCCAGCAGCCAACCCGGACACGGCAATCAGCCCCAGCATTTT
TRBD1	once	TRBV6-6	TRBJ1-1	CASSLGGQMNTEAFF	TGTGCCAGCAGCTTAGGGGGACAGATGAACACTGAAGCTTTCTTT
NA	NA	TRBV6-4	TRBJ2-7	CASPGSYYEQYF	TGTGCCAGTCCCGGGTCCTACTACGAGCAGTACTTC
TRBD1	once	TRBV5-1	TRBJ2-1	CASSLDRGNEQFF	TGCGCCAGCAGCTTGGACAGGGGGAATGAGCAGTTCTTC
NA	once	TRBV7-9	TRBJ2-1	CASSPYSEQFF	TGTGCCAGCAGCCCTTACAGCGAGCAGTTCTTC
TRBD1	NA	TRBV9	TRBJ2-3	CASSVTGGPGTDTQYF	TGTGCCAGCAGCGTAACAGGGGGACCAGGCACAGATACGCAGTATTTT